One sample yielded the 12 T cell receptor beta chains listed below, sequenced in a study of T cell repertoires in cytomegalovirus infection. No antigens are known for them. TCRdb used MiXCR to reprocess the reads, holding one entry per CDR3 protein. The sample has approximately 110,000 distinct CDR3 sequences; approximately 30% are singletons. Sequenced material: CD8+ T cells from cultured PBMCs, taken from culture after CMV antigen stimulation. All receptors come from a human donor in good health (CMV status not recorded). Some clones in this sample may be carry-over from other donors' samples.

This clonotype was counted a few times. For the CDR3, the DNA is TGTGCCAGCAGCCCGCGGACAGGGGAAATCAACGAGCAGTACTTC. This codes for CASSPRTGEINEQYF. The V call is TRBV11-3, the J call TRBJ2-7; the match to TRBD1 covers 9 bases. CDR3 length: 15 residues. Trimming cost V 5 bases and J 5 bases; bases outside gene matches: 10. In germline, CDR1 is SGHNT, CDR2 YENEEA.

The chain is built from TRBV27 and TRBJ1-1; D unclear. The CDR3 is made up of 13 amino acids. CDR1 and CDR2 (germline): MNHEY, SMNVEV (reference sequence). V lost 4 bases to trimming and J lost 8 bases, with 14 bases between them. Written as DNA, the CDR3 is TGTGCCAGCAGTTGGGCCTCAGGTGGGGAAGCTTTCTTT. It translates to CASSWASGGEAFF.

The J gene is TRBJ2-2, the V gene TRBV7-9; tentatively, D is TRBD2 (6 bases). Germline lookup yields CDR1 SEHNR and CDR2 FQNEAQ (reference sequence). The CDR3 is 12 amino acids. V lost 7 bases to trimming and J lost 4 bases, with 7 bases between them. The CDR3 reads CASIGGTGELFF. The CDR3 DNA is TGTGCCAGCATCGGGGGCACCGGGGAGCTGTTTTTT.

The sample holds many counts of this clonotype. The J gene is TRBJ1-5, the V gene TRBV7-2, with D perhaps TRBD1 (5 bases). The CDR3 sequence is 15 residues long. The germline CDR1 and CDR2 sequences are SGHTA and FQGNSA. Trimming pared 0 bases from V and 6 bases from J, leaving 12 bases between. The CDR3 spells CASSLAEGAGQPQHF. Written as DNA, the CDR3 is TGTGCCAGCAGCTTAGCGGAAGGGGCGGGTCAGCCCCAGCATTTT. Full variable domain (rest looked up from reference TRBV7-2 and TRBJ1-5): GAGVSQSPSNKVTEKGKDVELRCDPISGHTALYWYRQSLGQGLEFLIYFQGNSAPDKSGLPSDRFSAERTGGSVSTLTIQRTQQEDSAVYLCASSLAEGAGQPQHFGDGTRLSIL.

This clonotype came up many times. One junction end does not reproduce the germline sequence, and a read error may be involved. The chain uses TRBV7-6 and TRBJ1-5; D gene uncertain. Germline loops: CDR1 SGHVS, CDR2 FNYEAQ. The CDR3 covers 13 residues. CDR3 loop: CASSWALGPTGYF. In DNA, the CDR3 is TGTGCCAGCAGCTGGGCCCTGGGCCCGACGGGGTATTTT.

This clonotype was seen ten or more times. The chain combines TRBV7-9 with TRBJ2-1; D is ambiguous. The CDR3 is made up of 11 amino acids. V lost 5 bases to trimming and J lost 5 bases, with 4 bases between them. Germline lookup yields CDR1 SEHNR and CDR2 FQNEAQ (reference sequence). The CDR3 DNA is TGTGCCAGCAGCCACAACAATGAGCAGTTCTTC. Its protein is CASSHNNEQFF.

The chain is built from TRBV2 and TRBJ2-7; D is perhaps TRBD1 (6 bases). CDR1 SNHLY and CDR2 FYNNEI come from the germline V gene. Trimming took 6 bases from V and 7 from J, leaving 22 bases between them. CDR3 size: 15 residues. The CDR3: CASSQIPTGSWEQYF. CDR3 nucleotide sequence: TGTGCCAGCAGCCAAATCCCAACAGGGTCTTGGGAGCAGTACTTC.

The chain combines TRBV5-5 with TRBJ1-5, with TRBD1 as a possible D gene (5 bases). The germline gives CDR1 SGHKS, CDR2 YYEKEE (reference sequence). V was trimmed by 1 base and J by 5 bases, leaving 7 bases between them. The CDR3 totals 13 residues. CDR3 nucleotide sequence: TGTGCCAGCAGCTTGTGGGGGGATCAGCCCCAGCATTTT. Translating gives CASSLWGDQPQHF. Variable domain in full (rest from reference TRBV5-5 and TRBJ1-5): DAGVTQSPTHLIKTRGQQVTLRCSPISGHKSVSWYQQVLGQGPQFIFQYYEKEERGRGNFPDRFSARQFPNYSSELNVNALLLGDSALYLCASSLWGDQPQHFGDGTRLSIL.

The CDR3 loop is CASRGAGTSGQSSYEQYF. As DNA, the CDR3 is TGTGCCAGCAGAGGGGCCGGGACTAGCGGGCAAAGCTCCTACGAGCAGTACTTC. The chain has TRBV12-3 or TRBV12-4 and TRBJ2-7; TRBD2 agrees at 12 bases. Trimming took 6 bases from V and 0 from J; bases not matched to a gene: 12. The CDR3 is 18 amino acids.

This clonotype appeared a few times. The chain carries TRBV7-2 and TRBJ2-7; TRBD1 might be the D (6 bases). Trimming removed 2 bases from V and 2 bases from J, with 28 bases in between. The CDR3 runs 20 residues. CDR1 is SGHTA, CDR2 FQGNSA, per germline. Here the CDR3 reads CASSLLSPLPWSGATYEQYF. CDR3 sequence (DNA): TGTGCCAGCAGCTTATTGTCCCCGCTCCCCTGGTCAGGGGCGACCTACGAGCAGTACTTC.

The chain is built from TRBV7-9 and TRBJ1-3; no firm D call. Germline CDR1 and CDR2: SEHNR and FQNEAQ (reference sequence). Trimming stripped 5 bases from V and 0 bases from J, with 11 bases between. The CDR3 runs to 15 residues. CDR3 in DNA: TGTGCCAGCAGCAGCGCGAAGGTCTCTGGAAACACCATATATTTT. Its translation: CASSSAKVSGNTIYF.

The rearrangement uses TRBV2 and TRBJ2-3, with TRBD2 matching over 11 bases. Germline V CDR1 and CDR2: SNHLY, FYNNEI. Trimming at V came to 7 bases and at J to 1 base, leaving 4 bases not matched to a gene. This CDR3 comprises 15 residues. CDR3: CASKLAGGRTDTQYF. CDR3 sequence (DNA): TGTGCCAGCAAATTAGCGGGGGGGCGCACAGATACGCAGTATTTT.